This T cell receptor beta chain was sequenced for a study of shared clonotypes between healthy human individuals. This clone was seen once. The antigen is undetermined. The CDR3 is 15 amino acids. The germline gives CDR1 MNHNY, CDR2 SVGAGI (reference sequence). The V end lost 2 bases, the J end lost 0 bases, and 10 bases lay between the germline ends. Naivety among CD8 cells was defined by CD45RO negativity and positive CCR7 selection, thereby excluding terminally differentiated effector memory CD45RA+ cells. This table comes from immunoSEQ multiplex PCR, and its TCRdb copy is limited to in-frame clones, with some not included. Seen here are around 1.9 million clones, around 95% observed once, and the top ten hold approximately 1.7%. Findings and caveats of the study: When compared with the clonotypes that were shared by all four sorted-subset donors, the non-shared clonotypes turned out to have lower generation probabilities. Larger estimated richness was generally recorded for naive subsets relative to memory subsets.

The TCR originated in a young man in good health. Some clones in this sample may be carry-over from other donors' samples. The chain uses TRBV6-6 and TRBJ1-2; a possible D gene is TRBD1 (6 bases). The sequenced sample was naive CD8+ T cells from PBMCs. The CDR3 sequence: CASSYPGEANYGYTF. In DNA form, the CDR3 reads TGTGCCAGCAGTTACCCAGGGGAAGCTAACTATGGCTACACCTTC.